Detailed here is one T cell receptor (beta chain). What it recognizes is unknown. This specimen comes from a study of cytomegalovirus exposure and HLA in healthy donors. Whole-study findings and limits: Several of the most significant clusters appeared, in a later analysis, to be linked to common viral pathogens.

CDR3 length: 15 amino acids. CDR1 is LNHDA, CDR2 SQIVND, per germline (reference sequence). After removal of 5 bases from V and 2 bases from J, the junction contained 5 bases not matched to a gene. This PCR relied on a set of 60 Vbeta primers and 13 Jbeta primers. Repertoires were generated with immunoSEQ multiplex PCR, while TCRdb's copy carries only in-frame clones and drops some. Recorded for this sample: some 75,000 clones. The source is a man in his forties or fifties in good health and CMV-seronegative. The J gene is TRBJ2-7, the V gene TRBV19, with TRBD1 matching over 11 bases. Sequencing was performed on PBMCs. The CDR3 spells CASSGQGATPYEQYF. The CDR3, as DNA: TGTGCCAGTAGTGGACAGGGGGCGACGCCCTACGAGCAGTACTTC.